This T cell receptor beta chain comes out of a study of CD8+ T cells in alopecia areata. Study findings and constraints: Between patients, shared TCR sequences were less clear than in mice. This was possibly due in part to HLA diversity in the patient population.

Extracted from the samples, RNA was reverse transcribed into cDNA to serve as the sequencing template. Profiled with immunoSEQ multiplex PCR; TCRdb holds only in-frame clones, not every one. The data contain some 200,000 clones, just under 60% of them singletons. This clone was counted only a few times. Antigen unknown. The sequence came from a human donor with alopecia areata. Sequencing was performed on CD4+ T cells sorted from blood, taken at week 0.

The CDR3 loop is CAWSVQIGANVLTF. In DNA, the CDR3 is TGTGCCTGGAGTGTACAAATTGGGGCCAACGTCCTGACTTTC. J is TRBJ2-6 and V is TRBV30; D gene uncertain. The CDR3 consists of 14 residues. CDR1 and CDR2 (germline): GTSNPN, SVGIG (reference sequence). V was pared by 0 bases and J by 3 bases, with 6 bases between.